These 32 T cell receptor beta chains were sequenced from one sample in a study of OX40 agonist ivuxolimab in advanced cancers. Libraries were constructed by the immunoSEQ multiplex PCR assay. In its TCRdb copy, this immuneACCESS table keeps in-frame sequences only and misses some clones. Where compared with another copy, unresolved V genes explain less than half of these, and the others have no known cause. The sample yields fewer than 80,000 clones; roughly 80% were counted once. The top ten constitute 1.6% of the sample. The input for sequencing was CD4+ or CD8+ T cells sorted from blood, taken in a trial of the OX40 agonist ivuxolimab. These receptors came from an adult with an advanced solid tumor such as melanoma, head and neck, liver or kidney cancer.

This chain joins TRBV7-9 and TRBJ2-5; TRBD1 matches at 8 bases. This CDR3 is 15 amino acids long. Germline V gene lookup returns CDR1 SEHNR and CDR2 FQNEAQ (reference sequence). V lost 5 bases and J lost 1; bases outside the gene matches: 6. The CDR3 is CASSRRTGLQETQYF. In nucleotides, the CDR3 is TGTGCCAGCAGCCGCCGGACAGGGCTCCAAGAGACCCAGTACTTC.

This clone is a singleton in its sample. The V call is TRBV27, the J call TRBJ2-1; TRBD1 matches 10 bases. The CDR3 sequence is 21 residues long. V lost 5 bases and J lost 3; bases outside the gene matches: 22. Germline V CDR1 and CDR2: MNHEY, SMNVEV (reference sequence). The CDR3 sequence is CASSERPDRGLNYYYYNEQFF. The CDR3 DNA sequence: TGTGCCAGCAGTGAACGACCCGACAGGGGGCTCAACTACTACTACTACAATGAGCAGTTCTTC.

This chain connects TRBV18 to TRBJ2-7; D may be TRBD1 (6 bases). From germline, CDR1 is KGHSH and CDR2 LQKENI. V was clipped by 1 base and J by 2 bases, with 12 bases between them. The CDR3 sequence is 15 residues long. CDR3 amino acids: CASSPLLQGTYEQYF. The DNA for the CDR3 is TGTGCCAGCTCACCACTTCTGCAGGGGACCTACGAGCAGTACTTC.

The V and J genes are TRBV5-4 and TRBJ2-7, with a weak D call TRBD1 (6 bases). Looked up from germline, CDR1 is SGHNT and CDR2 is YYREEE (reference sequence). V gave up 1 base and J gave up 1 base, with 9 bases separating them. The CDR3 spans 14 residues. CDR3 bases: TGTGCCAGCAGCTTGACAGGACAGTCCTACGAGCAGTACTTC. It yields the protein CASSLTGQSYEQYF.

This clone was seen a single time. The chain is built from TRBV18 and TRBJ2-5, with D tentatively TRBD1 or TRBD2 (5 bases each). V lost 3 bases to trimming and J lost 1 base, with 15 bases between them. The CDR3 length is 16 residues. Germline CDR1 KGHSH, CDR2 LQKENI. CDR3 nucleotide sequence: TGTGCCAGCTCACCCTACCGGGACGTAGCCCAAGAGACCCAGTACTTC. It encodes CASSPYRDVAQETQYF.

The chain is built from TRBV19 and TRBJ2-1, with TRBD2 as a possible D gene (7 bases). CDR3 length equals 13 residues. V dropped 3 bases and J dropped 9 bases, with 12 bases sitting between them. Germline loops: CDR1 LNHDA, CDR2 SQIVND (reference sequence). CDR3 residues: CASSMNREGEQFF. CDR3 sequence (DNA): TGTGCCAGTAGTATGAACAGGGAGGGTGAGCAGTTCTTC.

This chain connects TRBV29-1 to TRBJ2-3; TRBD2 matches at 12 bases. Germline V lookup: CDR1 SQVTM, CDR2 ANQGSEA. The CDR3 has 16 amino acids. V was clipped by 6 bases and J by 3 bases; unmatched bases: 10. Here the CDR3 DNA reads TGCAGCGTCAACACCGGGACTAGCGGGTCAACAGATACGCAGTATTTT. Translated, it gives CSVNTGTSGSTDTQYF.

The chain has TRBV4-1 and TRBJ2-7; D is uncertain. CDR3 length equals 13 residues. Trimming removed 6 bases from V and 0 bases from J, with 9 bases in between. Germline V gene sequence: CDR1 MGHRA, CDR2 YSYEKL. The chain's CDR3 is CASRNADSYEQYF. Here the CDR3 DNA reads TGCGCCAGCAGAAACGCAGACTCCTACGAGCAGTACTTC.

This clone was observed a handful of times. The chain combines TRBV19 with TRBJ1-5, with D possibly matching TRBD1 (6 bases). The ends were cut back, 9 bases at V and 0 bases at J, with 12 bases in the middle. The CDR3 covers 14 residues. Germline lookup yields CDR1 LNHDA and CDR2 SQIVND (reference sequence). CDR3: CASRDIHSNQPQHF. The CDR3 nucleotides are TGTGCCAGCAGGGACATCCATAGCAATCAGCCCCAGCATTTT.

Only a few counts were recorded for this clone. The chain recombines TRBV10-3 with TRBJ2-5; no clear D gene. This CDR3 region has 12 residues. Germline CDR1 is ENHRY and CDR2 is SYGVKD. Trimming pared 6 bases from V and 3 bases from J, leaving 8 bases between. CDR3 DNA sequence: TGTGCCATCAGCCCGAGAGAAGAGACCCAGTACTTC. Amino acids: CAISPREETQYF.

The J gene is TRBJ2-3, the V gene TRBV7-2; TRBD2 aligns across 14 bases. In germline, CDR1 is SGHTA, CDR2 FQGNSA. The V gene end was trimmed by 5 bases and the J gene end by 0 bases; junction bases not matched to a gene: 10. The CDR3 extends over 19 amino acids. The chain's CDR3 is CASSSRLAGGPSSTDTQYF. The CDR3 coding sequence is TGTGCCAGCAGCAGCAGACTAGCGGGGGGGCCCTCTAGCACAGATACGCAGTATTTT.

This chain connects TRBV11-3 to TRBJ2-5; D gene ambiguous. V shed 0 bases and J shed 5 bases, with 10 bases lying between them. Per the germline V gene, CDR1 is SGHNT and CDR2 is YENEEA. CDR3 size: 14 residues. DNA of the CDR3: TGTGCCAGCAGCTTAGATTTTTACGTGGAGACCCAGTACTTC. Amino acids: CASSLDFYVETQYF.

The chain employs TRBV6-6 and TRBJ2-3; a weak D match, TRBD1 (5 bases). V shed 6 bases and J shed 3 bases, with 16 bases lying between them. The CDR3 consists of 15 residues. CDR1 MNHNY and CDR2 SVGAGI come from the germline V gene (reference sequence). The CDR3 bases are TGTGCCAGCAGCCCCACCAGGGTTGAGACAGATACGCAGTATTTT. Its translation: CASSPTRVETDTQYF.

The rearrangement joins TRBV5-1 to TRBJ1-5; 12 bases agree with TRBD1. Losses at the gene ends were 4 bases for V and 5 bases for J; bases not matched to a gene: 4. CDR1 is SGHRS, CDR2 YFSETQ, per germline. The CDR3 covers 15 residues. CDR3 DNA: TGCGCCAGCAGCCCGGGACAGGGGGCTGATCAGCCCCAGCATTTT. Its protein product is CASSPGQGADQPQHF.

This chain joins TRBV5-5 and TRBJ2-4; D not certain. Trimming took 0 bases from V and 5 from J, leaving 12 bases between them. The CDR3 is 15 amino acids. Germline V CDR1 and CDR2: SGHKS, YYEKEE (reference sequence). The CDR3 is CASSLAGQVQNIQYF. The CDR3 nucleotides read TGTGCCAGCAGCTTGGCCGGGCAGGTCCAAAACATTCAGTACTTC. Looking up the rest from reference TRBV5-5 and TRBJ2-4 gives the full variable domain: DAGVTQSPTHLIKTRGQQVTLRCSPISGHKSVSWYQQVLGQGPQFIFQYYEKEERGRGNFPDRFSARQFPNYSSELNVNALLLGDSALYLCASSLAGQVQNIQYFGAGTRLSVL.

This clone was seen a single time. The rearrangement uses TRBV28 and TRBJ2-6; D is unresolved. The V gene lost 2 bases and the J gene lost 4 bases, with 9 bases spanning the gap. The V gene's germline CDR1 is MDHEN and CDR2 SYDVKM. There are 15 residues in the CDR3. The CDR3 DNA follows: TGTGCCAGCAGTTTAACCGGCCTCGGGGCCAACGTCCTGACTTTC. Amino acid sequence: CASSLTGLGANVLTF.

The chain has TRBV7-9 and TRBJ2-5, with D possibly matching TRBD1 (6 bases). The CDR3 covers 14 residues. Deletions cut 5 bases from V and 3 bases from J, with 13 bases between. Germline V gives CDR1 SEHNR, CDR2 FQNEAQ (reference sequence). In nucleotides, the CDR3 is TGTGCCAGCAGCGCGGACAGCTATAAAGAGACCCAGTACTTC. As protein: CASSADSYKETQYF.

The CDR3 loop is CAWSSWIYEQYF. CDR3 DNA sequence: TGTGCCTGGAGTTCCTGGATCTACGAGCAGTACTTC. The chain carries TRBV30 and TRBJ2-7, with unresolved D. Germline loops: CDR1 GTSNPN, CDR2 SVGIG (reference sequence). The CDR3 contains 12 residues. V dropped 2 bases and J dropped 3 bases, with 8 bases sitting between them.

The V gene is TRBV6-4, the J gene TRBJ2-7; the D gene is possibly TRBD1 (6 bases). The CDR3 contains 15 residues. The V end was cut by 4 bases, the J end by 5 bases, with 18 bases between. CDR1 is MRHNA and CDR2 is SNTAGT in the germline V gene. The CDR3, as DNA: TGTGCCAGCAGTGGGCTAGCTACAGGGTATAACGAGCAGTACTTC. Its translation: CASSGLATGYNEQYF.

The chain is built from TRBV11-2 and TRBJ2-5; 8 bases agree with TRBD1. V dropped 2 bases and J dropped 3; count of bases not matched to a gene: 2. Per the germline V gene, CDR1 is SGHAT and CDR2 is FQNNGV. The CDR3 contains 14 residues. This CDR3 is CASSLQGAEETQYF. Here the CDR3 DNA reads TGTGCCAGCAGCTTACAGGGGGCTGAAGAGACCCAGTACTTC.

This clone showed up just once. The CDR3 region is CASRRSGTGSEQYF. In DNA, the CDR3 is TGTGCCAGCAGGAGGTCCGGGACAGGGAGCGAGCAGTACTTC. This chain joins TRBV27 and TRBJ2-7; 9 bases are a match to TRBD1. CDR1 is MNHEY, CDR2 SMNVEV, per germline (reference sequence). The trim removed 6 bases at V and 6 bases at J, leaving 9 bases unmatched. CDR3 length: 14 residues.

This clone was seen a few times. J is TRBJ1-5 and V is TRBV6-5; unclear D gene. The V end was cut by 6 bases, the J end by 4 bases, with 16 bases between. Germline V gene lookup returns CDR1 MNHEY and CDR2 SVGAGI. This CDR3 comprises 15 residues. CDR3 protein: CASSPVGQANQPQHF. In DNA, the CDR3 is TGTGCCAGCAGCCCCGTCGGGCAGGCAAATCAGCCCCAGCATTTT.

The rearrangement joins TRBV5-4 to TRBJ2-7, with D tentatively TRBD2 (7 bases). V lost 3 bases to trimming and J lost 3 bases, with 16 bases between them. The CDR3 spans 15 residues. Germline V lookup: CDR1 SGHNT, CDR2 YYREEE (reference sequence). The CDR3 DNA reads as TGTGCCAGCAGCTACCTAGGGGGGGGCTTCTACGAGCAGTACTTC. It specifies CASSYLGGGFYEQYF. Full variable domain (remainder filled in from reference TRBV5-4 and TRBJ2-7): ETGVTQSPTHLIKTRGQQVTLRCSSQSGHNTVSWYQQALGQGPQFIFQYYREEENGRGNFPPRFSGLQFPNYSSELNVNALELDDSALYLCASSYLGGGFYEQYFGPGTRLTVT.

The chain carries TRBV30 and TRBJ2-3; 7 nucleotides match TRBD1. This CDR3 has 15 amino acids. Per the germline V gene, CDR1 is GTSNPN and CDR2 is SVGIG (reference sequence). V dropped 3 bases and J dropped 0; count of bases not matched to a gene: 6. In nucleotides, the CDR3 is TGTGCCTGGAGGTCGACAGGGCTTAGCACAGATACGCAGTATTTT. Amino acids: CAWRSTGLSTDTQYF.

The CDR3: CASSVDLGVSGNTIYF. CDR3 DNA: TGTGCCAGCAGCGTAGATCTCGGAGTCTCTGGAAACACCATATATTTT. The chain couples TRBV9 to TRBJ1-3; no definite D call. Looked up from germline, CDR1 is SGDLS and CDR2 is YYNGEE. Trimming took 0 bases from V and 0 from J, leaving 10 bases between them. The CDR3 runs to 16 residues. Full variable domain (missing parts from reference TRBV9 and TRBJ1-3): DSGVTQTPKHLITATGQRVTLRCSPRSGDLSVYWYQQSLDQGLQFLIQYYNGEERAKGNILERFSAQQFPDLHSELNLSSLELGDSALYFCASSVDLGVSGNTIYFGEGSWLTVV.

This clone was picked up one time. This chain connects TRBV9 to TRBJ2-1; 9 bases line up with TRBD2. V was clipped by 0 bases and J by 3 bases; unmatched bases: 1. The CDR3 is 15 amino acids. CDR1 is SGDLS and CDR2 is YYNGEE in the germline V gene. In nucleotides, the CDR3 is TGTGCCAGCAGCGTAGAACTAGCGGGCTACAATGAGCAGTTCTTC. Translated: CASSVELAGYNEQFF.

The rearrangement links TRBV5-8 to TRBJ1-5; D not certain. V shed 0 bases and J shed 5 bases, with 6 bases lying between them. The CDR3 is 13 amino acids. Looked up from germline, CDR1 is SGHTS and CDR2 is YDEGEE. The CDR3 DNA follows: TGTGCCAGCAGCTTGGGAGGGCATCAGCCCCAGCATTTT. Its translation: CASSLGGHQPQHF.

This chain links TRBV11-2 with TRBJ2-7; D ambiguous. V was cut by 2 bases and J by 3 bases, with 11 bases left in between. The CDR3 runs 14 residues. Germline CDR1 is SGHAT and CDR2 is FQNNGV. The DNA for the CDR3 is TGTGCCAGCAGCTTACTTGGCGGATTCTACGAGCAGTACTTC. It yields the protein CASSLLGGFYEQYF.

This chain links TRBV5-6 with TRBJ2-3; maybe TRBD2 (5 bases). The V end was cut by 3 bases, the J end by 8 bases, with 13 bases between. CDR1 SGHDT and CDR2 YYEEEE come from the germline V gene. The CDR3 spans 13 residues. CDR3 sequence: CASSSFEGSTQYF. CDR3 in DNA: TGTGCCAGCAGCTCATTTGAAGGGAGTACGCAGTATTTT.

This clone occurred once. The junction departs from germline at one end; a sequencing error may be responsible. The chain links TRBV29-1 to TRBJ1-1, with D possibly matching TRBD1 (5 bases). The germline gives CDR1 SQVTM, CDR2 ANQGSEA. This CDR3 spans 15 amino acids. CDR3 protein: CSGEGEGGLDTEAFF. The CDR3 nucleotides read TGCAGCGGTGAAGGGGAGGGCGGTCTGGACACTGAAGCTTTCTTT.

The chain employs TRBV11-3 and TRBJ2-3; tentative D call: TRBD2 (5 bases). CDR1 and CDR2 from the germline V gene are SGHNT and YENEEA. The CDR3 loop spans 15 amino acids. With 7 bases removed from V and 0 bases from J, the gap between germline ends came to 14 bases. CDR3 in DNA: TGTGCCAGCACCAGAGGCGGGTCTAGCACAGATACGCAGTATTTT. Residues: CASTRGGSSTDTQYF.

This chain connects TRBV19 to TRBJ2-5; D remains ambiguous. V shed 3 bases and J shed 5 bases, with 7 bases lying between them. This CDR3 is built from 12 residues. Germline V gene lookup returns CDR1 LNHDA and CDR2 SQIVND (reference sequence). For the CDR3, the DNA is TGTGCCAGTAGTATCGGCTTGGAGACCCAGTACTTC. Protein sequence: CASSIGLETQYF.